This TCR beta chain is drawn from a study of cytomegalovirus exposure and HLA in healthy donors. Study overall: From donors who were HLA-typed, an early data release held 65 million to 85 million unique TCRs.

General observations from the study: With later analysis, a missense DCLRE1C variant became linked to TCR beta V- and J-gene trimming. By a later analysis, the bulk of CMV-associated TCR beta chains appeared HLA-restricted. Across donors, sequencing depth was assumed by presence/absence analyses to be roughly uniform.

Primers included in the PCR were 60 Vbeta and 13 Jbeta primers. Method: immunoSEQ multiplex PCR; TCRdb's copy keeps in-frame clones and lacks some. Here the sample spans roughly 110,000 clones, roughly three quarters being singletons. The CDR3 is made up of 20 amino acids. Trimming removed 0 bases at V and 8 bases at J, with 30 bases between. Germline V gives CDR1 SGHRS, CDR2 YFSETQ. Details on this clone: What it binds is not known.

The specimen was PBMCs. The chain has TRBV5-1 and TRBJ2-1; weak D call: TRBD2 (7 bases). This clonotype was obtained from a man aged 18 to 29 in good health and CMV-seronegative. The CDR3: CASSLGLPGRGSQGAHEQFF. CDR3 nucleotides: TGCGCCAGCAGCTTGGGCCTCCCGGGGCGGGGGTCACAGGGCGCGCATGAGCAGTTCTTC.